A single sample gave rise to the 8 T cell receptor beta chains below, sequenced in a study of T cells expressing NK-cell markers. TCRdb reprocessed the 5' RACE reads; each CDR3 protein has one entry and no DNA is given. The sample features about half a million distinct CDR3 sequences, with 1.4% in its top ten. Sequenced: blood T cells: a sorted CD56 or NKG2C T cell subset, CD4+ or CD8+ T cells, or bulk PBMC T cells (not recorded which). The receptors were gathered from a woman between 50 and 59 years old in good health.

The CDR3: CASSWVVGRGELFF. The genes are TRBV5-1 and TRBJ2-2. The CDR3 contains 14 residues. Germline V CDR1 and CDR2: SGHRS, YFSETQ.

The gene calls are TRBV30 and TRBJ2-5. Germline V gene lookup returns CDR1 GTSNPN and CDR2 SVGIG (reference sequence). The CDR3 contains 11 residues. CDR3 protein: CAWSVGETQYF.

This chain joins TRBV27 and TRBJ2-1; TCRdb's assignment of TRBD2 cannot be checked, as there is no DNA. The V gene's germline CDR1 is MNHEY and CDR2 SMNVEV (reference sequence). CDR3 size: 14 residues. CDR3 in amino acids: CASSFTGLVDEQFF.

The rearrangement links TRBV20-1 to TRBJ2-1; TCRdb names TRBD1, which stays unverified in the absence of DNA. This CDR3 region has 17 residues. Germline assignment: CDR1 DFQATT and CDR2 SNEGSKA (reference sequence). CDR3 amino acids: CSARDKSSPLSFNEQFF.

The chain carries TRBV4-1 and TRBJ1-3. Per the germline V gene, CDR1 is MGHRA and CDR2 is YSYEKL. The CDR3 is 14 residues long. The CDR3 is CASSQDLSGNTIYF.

J is TRBJ1-5 and V is TRBV5-5. The CDR3 consists of 14 residues. CDR1 and CDR2 (germline): SGHKS, YYEKEE (reference sequence). The CDR3 here is CASSLESSNQPHHF.

The gene calls are TRBV20-1 and TRBJ1-4; TCRdb proposes TRBD1, but this gene call is untestable without DNA. The CDR3 spans 14 residues. From germline, CDR1 is DFQATT and CDR2 SNEGSKA (reference sequence). The CDR3 reads CSAPETERGEKLFF.

The rearrangement joins TRBV10-2 to TRBJ2-7; TCRdb returns TRBD2, unconfirmable since there is no DNA. CDR1 and CDR2 from the germline V gene are WSHSY and SAAADI. The length of the CDR3 is 15 residues. The CDR3 is CASSEPPGLGYEQYF.